The 10 T cell receptor beta chains listed next were all sequenced from one sample in a study of blood T cell dynamics during melanoma immunotherapy. Using immunoSEQ multiplex PCR, the repertoire was profiled, and TCRdb retains in-frame clones only, with some absent. The sample consists of 8,000 to 11,000 clones, about 85% of them appearing once. Regarding time point: week 3, after first cycle of checkpoint inhibitor. Material: blood, obtained from a patient treated with checkpoint blockade. The receptor set was obtained from a human donor with melanoma.

V gene TRBV29-1 combines with J gene TRBJ2-7; D unclear. V lost 4 bases to trimming and J lost 5 bases, with 15 bases between them. Germline CDR1 SQVTM, CDR2 ANQGSEA. The CDR3 spans 13 residues. DNA for the CDR3: TGCAGCGTTGGGCGGATCTACGAGGACGAGCAGTACTTC. This sequence encodes CSVGRIYEDEQYF.

V usage is TRBV9 and J usage is TRBJ2-3; TRBD2 agrees at 9 bases. The CDR3 sequence is 17 residues long. V was pared by 0 bases and J by 4 bases, with 9 bases of the junction left unmatched. Germline loops: CDR1 SGDLS, CDR2 YYNGEE. The CDR3 sequence: CASSVAGGLAISDTQYF. The CDR3 coding sequence is TGTGCCAGCAGCGTAGCGGGGGGACTAGCAATTTCAGATACGCAGTATTTT.

V gene TRBV6-5 combines with J gene TRBJ2-7; D is possibly TRBD1 (5 bases). Germline CDR1 reads MNHEY; CDR2 reads SVGAGI. Trimming stripped 5 bases from V and 2 bases from J, with 10 bases between. This CDR3 is built from 13 residues. In nucleotides, the CDR3 is TGTGCCAGCAGTGTGACAGTCCCCTACGAGCAGTACTTC. It codes for CASSVTVPYEQYF.

In its sample, this clone was seen once. The chain joins TRBV28 to TRBJ2-7, with 7 bases lining up with TRBD1. The CDR3 runs 14 residues. Trimming at V came to 6 bases and at J to 5 bases, leaving 10 bases not matched to a gene. Per germline, CDR1 MDHEN and CDR2 SYDVKM. CDR3 nucleotide sequence: TGTGCCAGCAGCGTTGACAGGGTTGCCCACGAGCAGTACTTC. This codes for CASSVDRVAHEQYF.

The chain links TRBV5-4 to TRBJ2-3; the D is unclear. Germline CDR1 reads SGHNT; CDR2 reads YYREEE (reference sequence). Trimming removed 0 bases from V and 0 bases from J, with 8 bases in between. The CDR3 totals 15 residues. The CDR3 sequence is CASSLGAISTDTQYF. The CDR3 DNA sequence: TGTGCCAGCAGCTTGGGTGCGATCAGCACAGATACGCAGTATTTT.

This chain links TRBV6-4 with TRBJ2-2; 8 bases line up with TRBD1. Germline assignment: CDR1 MRHNA and CDR2 SNTAGT. The CDR3 contains 14 residues. The ends lost 3 bases at V and 5 bases at J; junction bases unmatched: 2. CDR3 coding DNA: TGTGCCAGCAGTGAACAGGGGGAGACCGGGGAGCTGTTTTTT. It translates to CASSEQGETGELFF.

This clone was seen more than once but under ten times. J is TRBJ1-2 and V is TRBV2; 9 bases are shared with TRBD1. This CDR3 has 14 amino acids. The germline V gene has CDR1 SNHLY and CDR2 FYNNEI. J gave up 4 bases and V 6 bases, and 6 bases lay outside the gene matches. The CDR3 spells CASSPPTGGYGYTF. CDR3 bases: TGTGCCAGCAGCCCCCCGACAGGGGGCTATGGCTACACCTTC.

The V call is TRBV7-6, the J call TRBJ1-2; tentatively, D is TRBD1 (6 bases). The germline gives CDR1 SGHVS, CDR2 FNYEAQ. The CDR3 runs to 16 residues. V was clipped by 5 bases and J by 4 bases, with 20 bases between them. The DNA of the CDR3 is TGTGCCAGCAGCCCGAGCGCCCAGGGGATTCTCTATGGCTACACCTTC. This codes for CASSPSAQGILYGYTF.

This CDR3 is CASTTGTGSYNEQFF. The CDR3 DNA is TGTGCCAGCACCACCGGGACAGGGTCCTACAATGAGCAGTTCTTC. The chain combines TRBV2 with TRBJ2-1; 9 positions agree with TRBD1. With 7 bases clipped from V and 1 base from J, the junction kept 5 bases outside the gene matches. The CDR3 is made up of 15 amino acids. In germline, CDR1 is SNHLY, CDR2 FYNNEI.

The CDR3 DNA reads TGTGCCAGCAGCTTAGCGGGGGACAGATCTAACTATGGCTACACCTTC. Translated: CASSLAGDRSNYGYTF. The chain carries TRBV7-9 and TRBJ1-2, with TRBD1 matching 7 bases. The CDR3 extends over 16 amino acids. Trimming took 0 bases from V and 0 from J; bases not matched to a gene: 4. CDR1 and CDR2 (germline): SEHNR, FQNEAQ (reference sequence). Drawing the rest from reference TRBV7-9 and TRBJ1-2, the complete variable domain is DTGVSQNPRHKITKRGQNVTFRCDPISEHNRLYWYRQTLGQGPEFLTYFQNEAQLEKSRLLSDRFSAERPKGSFSTLEIQRTEQGDSAMYLCASSLAGDRSNYGYTFGSGTRLTVV.